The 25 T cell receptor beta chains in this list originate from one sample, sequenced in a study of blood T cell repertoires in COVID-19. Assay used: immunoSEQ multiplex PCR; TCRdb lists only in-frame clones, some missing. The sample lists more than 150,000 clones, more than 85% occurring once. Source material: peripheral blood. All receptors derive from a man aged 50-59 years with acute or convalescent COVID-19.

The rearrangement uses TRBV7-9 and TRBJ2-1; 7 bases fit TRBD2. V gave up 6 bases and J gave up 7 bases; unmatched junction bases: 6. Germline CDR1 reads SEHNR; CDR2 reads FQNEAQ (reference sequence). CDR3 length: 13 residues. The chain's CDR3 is CASSRNSGNEQFF. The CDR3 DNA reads TGTGCCAGCAGTCGAAATAGCGGGAATGAGCAGTTCTTC.

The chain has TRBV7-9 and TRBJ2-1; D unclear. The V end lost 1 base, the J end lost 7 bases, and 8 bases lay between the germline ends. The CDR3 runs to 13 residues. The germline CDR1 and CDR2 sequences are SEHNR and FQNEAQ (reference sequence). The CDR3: CASSLGLRNEQFF. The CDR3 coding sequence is TGTGCCAGCAGCTTAGGATTGAGGAATGAGCAGTTCTTC.

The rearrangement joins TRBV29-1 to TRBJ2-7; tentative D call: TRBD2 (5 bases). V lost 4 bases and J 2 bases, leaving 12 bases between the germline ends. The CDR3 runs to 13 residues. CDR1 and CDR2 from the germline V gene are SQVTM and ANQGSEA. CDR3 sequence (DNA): TGCAGCGTTGGATCGGGGATCACCTACGAGCAGTACTTC. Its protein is CSVGSGITYEQYF.

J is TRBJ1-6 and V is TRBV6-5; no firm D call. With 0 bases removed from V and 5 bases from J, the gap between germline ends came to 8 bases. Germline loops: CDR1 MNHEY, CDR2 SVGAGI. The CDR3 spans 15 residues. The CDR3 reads CASSYSSGNNSPLHF. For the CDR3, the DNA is TGTGCCAGCAGTTACTCGAGCGGAAATAATTCACCCCTCCACTTT.

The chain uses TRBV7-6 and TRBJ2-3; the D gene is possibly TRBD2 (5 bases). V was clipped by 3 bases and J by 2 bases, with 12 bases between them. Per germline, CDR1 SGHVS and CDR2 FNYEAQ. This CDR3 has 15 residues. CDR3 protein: CASSFTGGLTDTQYF. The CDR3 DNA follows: TGTGCCAGCAGCTTTACCGGCGGGCTCACAGATACGCAGTATTTT.

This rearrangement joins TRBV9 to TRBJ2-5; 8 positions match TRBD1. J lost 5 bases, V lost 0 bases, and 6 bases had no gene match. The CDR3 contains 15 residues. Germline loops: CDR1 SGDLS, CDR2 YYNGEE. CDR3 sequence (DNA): TGTGCCAGCAGCGTAGGGCAGGGGGCTGGTGAGACCCAGTACTTC. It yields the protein CASSVGQGAGETQYF. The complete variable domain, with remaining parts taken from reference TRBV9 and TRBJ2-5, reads DSGVTQTPKHLITATGQRVTLRCSPRSGDLSVYWYQQSLDQGLQFLIQYYNGEERAKGNILERFSAQQFPDLHSELNLSSLELGDSALYFCASSVGQGAGETQYFGPGTRLLVL.

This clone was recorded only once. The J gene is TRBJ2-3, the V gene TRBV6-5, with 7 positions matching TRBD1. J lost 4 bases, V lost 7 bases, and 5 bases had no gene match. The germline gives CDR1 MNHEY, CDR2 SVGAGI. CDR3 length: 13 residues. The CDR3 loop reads CASNRGLADTQYF. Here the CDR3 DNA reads TGTGCCAGCAATAGGGGGCTGGCAGATACGCAGTATTTT.

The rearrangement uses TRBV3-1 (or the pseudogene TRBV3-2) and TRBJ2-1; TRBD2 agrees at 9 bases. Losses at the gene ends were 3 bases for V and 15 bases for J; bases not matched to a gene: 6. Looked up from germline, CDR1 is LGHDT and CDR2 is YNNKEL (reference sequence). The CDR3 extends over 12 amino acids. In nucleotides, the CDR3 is TGTGCCAGCAGCCACCGTAGCGGGGGCCGGTTCTTC. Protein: CASSHRSGGRFF.

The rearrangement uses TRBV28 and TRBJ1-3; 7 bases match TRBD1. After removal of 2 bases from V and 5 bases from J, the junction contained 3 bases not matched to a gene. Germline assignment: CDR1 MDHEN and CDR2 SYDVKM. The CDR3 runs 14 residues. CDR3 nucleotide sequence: TGTGCCAGCAGTTTAAGACAGGGCCGAAACACCATATATTTT. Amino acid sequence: CASSLRQGRNTIYF.

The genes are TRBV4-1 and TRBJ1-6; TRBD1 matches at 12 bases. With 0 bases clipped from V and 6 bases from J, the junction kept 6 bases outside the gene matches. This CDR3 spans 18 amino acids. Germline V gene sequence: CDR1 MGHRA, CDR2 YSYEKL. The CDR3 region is CASSQEGQGARGNSPLHF. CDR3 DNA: TGCGCCAGCAGCCAAGAGGGACAGGGGGCGAGGGGTAATTCACCCCTCCACTTT.

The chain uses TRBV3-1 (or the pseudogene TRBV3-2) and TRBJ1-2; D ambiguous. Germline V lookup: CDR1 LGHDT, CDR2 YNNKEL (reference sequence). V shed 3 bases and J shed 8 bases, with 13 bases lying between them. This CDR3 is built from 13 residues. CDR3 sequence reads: CASSHASSGGYTF. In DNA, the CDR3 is TGTGCCAGCAGCCATGCTTCCTCCGGGGGCTACACCTTC.

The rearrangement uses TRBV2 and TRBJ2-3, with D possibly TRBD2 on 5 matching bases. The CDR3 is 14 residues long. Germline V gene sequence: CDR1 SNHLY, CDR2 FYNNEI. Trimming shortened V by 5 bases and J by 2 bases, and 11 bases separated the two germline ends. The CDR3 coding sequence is TGTGCCAGCAGTATCAGCGGATTCACAGATACGCAGTATTTT. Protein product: CASSISGFTDTQYF.

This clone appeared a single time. DNA of the CDR3: TGTGCCTGGATACGGGACAATGACAATGAGCAGTTCTTC. This codes for CAWIRDNDNEQFF. This rearrangement joins TRBV30 to TRBJ2-1; TRBD1 might be the D (6 bases). Trimming removed 4 bases at V and 5 bases at J, with 12 bases between. CDR3 length: 13 amino acids. Germline assignment: CDR1 GTSNPN and CDR2 SVGIG (reference sequence).

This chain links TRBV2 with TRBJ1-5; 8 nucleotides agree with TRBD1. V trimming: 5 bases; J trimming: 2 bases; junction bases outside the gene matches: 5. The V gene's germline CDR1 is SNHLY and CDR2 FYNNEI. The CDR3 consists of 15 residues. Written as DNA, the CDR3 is TGTGCCAGCAGTTCCGGGACAGGAGGCAATCAGCCCCAGCATTTT. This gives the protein CASSSGTGGNQPQHF.

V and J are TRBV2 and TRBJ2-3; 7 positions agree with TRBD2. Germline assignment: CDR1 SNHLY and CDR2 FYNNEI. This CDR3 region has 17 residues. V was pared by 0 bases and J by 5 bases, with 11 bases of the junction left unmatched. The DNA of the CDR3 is TGTGCCAGCAGTGAAGCGAGGACGGGAGGATTGAGAGATACGCAGTATTTT. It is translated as CASSEARTGGLRDTQYF.

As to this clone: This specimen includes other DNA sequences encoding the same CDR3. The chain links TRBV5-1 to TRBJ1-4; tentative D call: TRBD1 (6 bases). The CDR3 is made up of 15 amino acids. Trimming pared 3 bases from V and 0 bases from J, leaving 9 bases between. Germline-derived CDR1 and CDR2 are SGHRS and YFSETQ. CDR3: CASSSEGATNEKLFF. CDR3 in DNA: TGCGCCAGCAGCTCCGAGGGGGCAACTAATGAAAAACTGTTTTTT.

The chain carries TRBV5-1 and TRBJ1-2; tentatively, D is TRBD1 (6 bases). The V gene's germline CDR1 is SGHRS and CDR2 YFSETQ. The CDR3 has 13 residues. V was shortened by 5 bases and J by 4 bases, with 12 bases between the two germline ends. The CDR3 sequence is CASRLGQSYGYTF. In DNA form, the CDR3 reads TGCGCCAGCAGACTTGGACAGTCCTATGGCTACACCTTC.

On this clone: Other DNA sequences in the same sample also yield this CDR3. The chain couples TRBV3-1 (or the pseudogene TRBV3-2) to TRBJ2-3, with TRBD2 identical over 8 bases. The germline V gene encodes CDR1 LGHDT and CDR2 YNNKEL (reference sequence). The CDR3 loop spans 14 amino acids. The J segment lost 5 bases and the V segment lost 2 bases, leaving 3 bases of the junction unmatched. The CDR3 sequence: CASSQRGGQDTQYF. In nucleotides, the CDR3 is TGTGCCAGCAGCCAACGGGGGGGCCAAGATACGCAGTATTTT.

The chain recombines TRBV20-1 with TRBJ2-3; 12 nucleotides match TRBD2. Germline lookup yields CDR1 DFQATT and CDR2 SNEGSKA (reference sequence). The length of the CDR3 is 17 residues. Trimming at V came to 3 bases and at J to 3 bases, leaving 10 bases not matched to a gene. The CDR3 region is CSASRRTSGIPTDTQYF. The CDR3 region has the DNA TGCAGTGCTAGTCGGAGGACTAGCGGGATCCCTACAGATACGCAGTATTTT.

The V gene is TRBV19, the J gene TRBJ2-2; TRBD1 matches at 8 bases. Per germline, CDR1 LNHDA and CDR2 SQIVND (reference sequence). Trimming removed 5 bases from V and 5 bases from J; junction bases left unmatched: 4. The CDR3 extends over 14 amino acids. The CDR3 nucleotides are TGTGCCAGTAGTTCCAGGGGGCAAACCGGGGAGCTGTTTTTT. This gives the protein CASSSRGQTGELFF. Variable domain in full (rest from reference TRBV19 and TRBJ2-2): DGGITQSPKYLFRKEGQNVTLSCEQNLNHDAMYWYRQDPGQGLRLIYYSQIVNDFQKGDIAEGYSVSREKKESFPLTVTSAQKNPTAFYLCASSSRGQTGELFFGEGSRLTVL.

The CDR3 DNA sequence: TGCGCCAGCAGCTCGAGAGCGGGCTTGGAAAGTAGGGAGACCCAGTACTTC. It codes for CASSSRAGLESRETQYF. The chain carries TRBV5-1 and TRBJ2-5, with D tentatively TRBD2 (6 bases). V shed 3 bases and J shed 5 bases, with 23 bases lying between them. There are 17 residues in the CDR3. Germline CDR1 reads SGHRS; CDR2 reads YFSETQ.

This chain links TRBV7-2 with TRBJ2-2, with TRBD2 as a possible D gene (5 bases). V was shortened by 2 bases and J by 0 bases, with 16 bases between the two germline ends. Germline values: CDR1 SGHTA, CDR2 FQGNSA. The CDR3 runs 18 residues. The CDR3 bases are TGTGCCAGCAGCTTACACGGAAGCGGTCCGACGAACACCGGGGAGCTGTTTTTT. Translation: CASSLHGSGPTNTGELFF.

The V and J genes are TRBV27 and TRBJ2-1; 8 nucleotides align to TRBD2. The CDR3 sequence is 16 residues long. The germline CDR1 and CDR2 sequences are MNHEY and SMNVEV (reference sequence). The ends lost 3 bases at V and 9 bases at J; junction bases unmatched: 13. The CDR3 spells CASSFSGLVFPPEQFF. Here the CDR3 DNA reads TGTGCCAGCAGTTTTTCGGGACTAGTTTTTCCGCCTGAGCAGTTCTTC.

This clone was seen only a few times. The CDR3 DNA is TGTGCCAGCAGCCAAGGGATGTCAGGCACTGAAGCTTTCTTT. This codes for CASSQGMSGTEAFF. This chain connects TRBV3-1 (or the pseudogene TRBV3-2) to TRBJ1-1; D unresolved. The CDR3 covers 14 residues. Germline V lookup: CDR1 LGHDT, CDR2 YNNKEL (reference sequence). With 1 base removed from V and 4 bases from J, the gap between germline ends came to 10 bases.

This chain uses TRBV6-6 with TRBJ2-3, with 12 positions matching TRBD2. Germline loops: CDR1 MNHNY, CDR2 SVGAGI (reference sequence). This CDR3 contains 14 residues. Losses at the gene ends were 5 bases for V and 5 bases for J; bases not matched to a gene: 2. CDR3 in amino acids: CASSPSGGVDTQYF. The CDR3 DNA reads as TGTGCCAGCAGTCCTAGCGGGGGGGTAGATACGCAGTATTTT.